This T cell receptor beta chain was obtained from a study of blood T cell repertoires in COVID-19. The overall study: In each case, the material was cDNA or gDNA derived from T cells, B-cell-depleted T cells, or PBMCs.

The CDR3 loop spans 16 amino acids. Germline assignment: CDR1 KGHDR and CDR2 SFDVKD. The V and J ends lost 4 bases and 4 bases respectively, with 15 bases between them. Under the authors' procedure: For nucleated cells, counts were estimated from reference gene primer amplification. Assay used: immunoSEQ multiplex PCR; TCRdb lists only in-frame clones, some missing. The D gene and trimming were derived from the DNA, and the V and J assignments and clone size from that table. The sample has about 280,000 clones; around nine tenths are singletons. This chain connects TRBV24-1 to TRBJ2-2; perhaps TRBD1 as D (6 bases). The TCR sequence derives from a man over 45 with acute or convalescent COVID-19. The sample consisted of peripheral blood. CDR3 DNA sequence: TGTGCCACCAGTGACCGAGGGGGATGGGGCACCGGGGAGCTGTTTTTT. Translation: CATSDRGGWGTGELFF.